This T cell receptor beta chain was documented in a study of blood T cell repertoires in COVID-19. In the authors' methods: Scientists estimated how many nucleated cells there were by amplifying reference gene primers. Method: immunoSEQ multiplex PCR; TCRdb's copy keeps in-frame clones and lacks some. V and J calls and clone size are those listed in that table; D and trimming were worked out from the DNA. The table lists roughly 230,000 clones, 85% of them singletons. A few counts support this clone. The CDR3 extends over 16 amino acids. Germline V gene lookup returns CDR1 LGHDT and CDR2 YNNKEL (reference sequence). The junction had 2 bases not matched to a gene; V was cut back by 2 bases and J by 1 base.

The TCR was taken from a woman aged 60-70 years with active or convalescent COVID-19. This chain uses TRBV3-1 (or the pseudogene TRBV3-2) with TRBJ1-6; TRBD1 aligns across 7 bases. Input material: peripheral blood. The CDR3 bases are TGTGCCAGCAGCCAAAACAGGGGATCCTATAATTCACCCCTCCACTTT. The encoded protein is CASSQNRGSYNSPLHF.